This T cell receptor beta chain was recovered during a study of OX40 agonist ivuxolimab in advanced cancers. On the study more broadly: It was ivuxolimab, an agonistic anti-OX40 (CD134) antibody, that patients were treated with. General study results and limits: On average, CD8+ T cells had more expanded clones than CD4+.

Germline V lookup: CDR1 SGHNT, CDR2 YYREEE (reference sequence). With V trimmed by 8 bases and J by 2 bases, 11 bases remained unmatched. This CDR3 is built from 17 residues. Remarks on this clone: Its antigen remains unknown.

Method: immunoSEQ multiplex PCR; TCRdb's copy keeps in-frame clones and lacks some. The repertoire holds 35,000 to 45,000 clones, 86% seen once, with roughly 2.3% in the top ten. Autoimmune disease history or systemic immunosuppression meant exclusion. At cycle 4 day 1, cycle 7 day 1, and baseline, blood was sampled. Sample: CD4+ or CD8+ T cells sorted from blood, taken in a trial of the OX40 agonist ivuxolimab. The source is an adult with an advanced solid tumor such as melanoma, head and neck, liver or kidney cancer. The chain joins TRBV5-4 to TRBJ2-6, with 9 bases that match TRBD1. Written as DNA, the CDR3 is TGTGCCAGTTCCGGGACAGGGAGTTTCCCTGGGGCCAACGTCCTGACTTTC. Translated, it gives CASSGTGSFPGANVLTF.